The clone carrying this T cell receptor (beta chain) was observed a single time. Its antigen is not identified. This specimen comes from a study of cytomegalovirus exposure and HLA in healthy donors. General observations from the study: Specificity for CMV antigens was confirmed in vitro for three of the CMV-associated chains. The study labeled roughly 160 TCR beta chains cytomegalovirus-associated.

TCRdb's table, derived via immunoSEQ multiplex PCR, lists solely in-frame clones and lacks some. The sample includes approximately 60,000 clones, 80% to 95% seen only once; the top ten take around 2.8%. Germline V gene data show CDR1 as MDHEN and CDR2 as SYDVKM. CDR3 length: 15 amino acids. V shed 2 bases and J 6 bases; nucleotides not matched to a gene: 10. Sequencing was done on a sample of PBMCs. The gene calls are TRBV28 and TRBJ2-7, with 7 bases identical to TRBD1. This TCR was sampled from a man in his late teens or twenties in good health and CMV-seronegative. The CDR3 spells CASSLRFGAGGEQYF. DNA for the CDR3: TGTGCCAGCAGTTTAAGGTTCGGGGCAGGGGGCGAGCAGTACTTC.